Below are 12 T cell receptor beta chains sequenced from a single sample in a study of blood T cell repertoires in COVID-19. The method was immunoSEQ multiplex PCR; TCRdb's version includes in-frame clones alone and lacks a portion of them. Of 200,000 to 250,000 clones listed, roughly 90% are singletons. Sequencing input: PBMCs or T cells enriched from blood (not recorded which). The receptor source for this set is a man younger than 45 who had been exposed to COVID-19.

This chain connects TRBV4-3 to TRBJ1-2; D is uncertain. This CDR3 is 17 amino acids long. The germline V gene encodes CDR1 LGHNA and CDR2 YSLEER. Trimming pared 2 bases from V and 4 bases from J, leaving 20 bases between. The CDR3 DNA sequence: TGCGCCAGCAGCCAAAGATTTATACAAGACAATCTCTATGGCTACACCTTC. Its translation: CASSQRFIQDNLYGYTF.

The V gene is TRBV12-3 or TRBV12-4, the J gene TRBJ1-6; the D is unclear. The CDR3 runs 13 residues. Trimming removed 3 bases from V and 14 bases from J, with 14 bases in between. In nucleotides, the CDR3 is TGTGCCAGCAGTTTCGGCGAGGGAGGGTCCCTCCACTTT. Its translation is CASSFGEGGSLHF.

This clone was seen a single time. This chain connects TRBV6-5 to TRBJ2-3; 10 bases map to TRBD2. Looked up from germline, CDR1 is MNHEY and CDR2 is SVGAGI. This CDR3 region has 13 residues. The J segment lost 9 bases and the V segment lost 9 bases, leaving 9 bases of the junction unmatched. CDR3 nucleotide sequence: TGTGCCAGTAAGCGGGGGGGCCTAGGAACGCAGTATTTT. This translates into CASKRGGLGTQYF.

This clone was seen only a few times. The genes are TRBV7-9 and TRBJ2-5; 9 bases are a match to TRBD2. This CDR3 spans 17 amino acids. Germline loops: CDR1 SEHNR, CDR2 FQNEAQ (reference sequence). With 0 bases clipped from V and 1 base from J, the junction kept 6 bases outside the gene matches. Written as DNA, the CDR3 is TGTGCCAGCAGCTTAGCGCAGCTAGCGGGGCTCCAAGAGACCCAGTACTTC. This gives the protein CASSLAQLAGLQETQYF.

The table lists this clone with a count of one. The chain uses TRBV5-1 and TRBJ1-3; D might be TRBD1 (5 bases). CDR3 length: 16 residues. The V gene lost 4 bases and the J gene lost 0 bases, with 14 bases spanning the gap. Germline V gene sequence: CDR1 SGHRS, CDR2 YFSETQ. CDR3 DNA: TGCGCCAGCAGCGGGTGGGGACTTCTCTCTGGAAACACCATATATTTT. It codes for CASSGWGLLSGNTIYF.

This chain links TRBV19 with TRBJ1-5, with D hard to call. The V end was cut by 2 bases, the J end by 4 bases, with 6 bases between. The CDR3 covers 13 residues. Germline CDR1 is LNHDA and CDR2 is SQIVND (reference sequence). This CDR3 is CASSIQYNQPQHF. DNA of the CDR3: TGTGCCAGTAGTATACAGTATAATCAGCCCCAGCATTTT.

The sample holds one count of this clone. CDR3 protein: CASSMVFTGIPYGYTF. The CDR3 nucleotides are TGTGCCAGCAGTATGGTATTTACGGGGATCCCCTATGGCTACACCTTC. The J gene is TRBJ1-2, the V gene TRBV27; D ambiguous. Germline lookup yields CDR1 MNHEY and CDR2 SMNVEV (reference sequence). Trimming took 5 bases from V and 4 from J, leaving 20 bases between them. This CDR3 is 16 amino acids long.

V is TRBV24-1 and J is TRBJ2-1; the match to TRBD2 covers 8 bases. J gave up 9 bases and V 10 bases, and 7 bases lay outside the gene matches. The CDR3 extends over 12 amino acids. Germline V lookup: CDR1 KGHDR, CDR2 SFDVKD. The CDR3 loop reads CATAGGFGEQFF. CDR3 coding DNA: TGTGCCACGGCGGGGGGTTTCGGTGAGCAGTTCTTC.

Only one count was recorded for this clone. The J gene is TRBJ2-3, the V gene TRBV6-5; 9 nucleotides agree with TRBD1. The CDR3 has 16 residues. Germline-derived CDR1 and CDR2 are MNHEY and SVGAGI. V was clipped by 2 bases and J by 2 bases; unmatched bases: 5. CDR3 sequence: CASSYRDRADTDTQYF. Here the CDR3 DNA reads TGTGCCAGCAGTTACCGGGACAGGGCTGACACAGATACGCAGTATTTT.

This sequence joins TRBV6-2 or TRBV6-3 and TRBJ1-6, with D possibly being TRBD1 (6 bases). The ends were cut back, 5 bases at V and 8 bases at J, with 22 bases in the middle. Germline V gene lookup returns CDR1 MNHEY and CDR2 SVGEGT. This CDR3 is built from 17 residues. Here the CDR3 reads CASSRGSCGKVYSPLHF. CDR3 in DNA: TGTGCCAGCAGTAGGGGGAGTTGTGGGAAAGTCTATTCACCCCTCCACTTT.

The chain joins TRBV3-1 (or the pseudogene TRBV3-2) to TRBJ1-2; a weak D match, TRBD1 (5 bases). Trimming removed 4 bases from V and 8 bases from J, with 17 bases in between. Germline CDR1 reads LGHDT; CDR2 reads YNNKEL (reference sequence). The CDR3 is 14 amino acids. CDR3 in amino acids: CASSPRPGDSGYTF. CDR3 bases: TGTGCCAGCAGCCCTAGGCCCGGAGACAGCGGCTACACCTTC.

The rearrangement uses TRBV19 and TRBJ1-1, with a weak D call TRBD1 (5 bases). The germline V and J ends were trimmed by 3 bases and 5 bases, with 13 bases remaining between them. The CDR3 runs 14 residues. The germline gives CDR1 LNHDA, CDR2 SQIVND (reference sequence). The CDR3 coding sequence is TGTGCCAGTAGTATGGCGCACAGGCTAACTGAAGCTTTCTTT. Its translation: CASSMAHRLTEAFF.